This record concerns one T cell receptor beta chain sequence. The data originate from a study of OX40 agonist ivuxolimab in advanced cancers. Generated by immunoSEQ multiplex PCR, the TCRdb table keeps only in-frame clones and is missing some. The sample lists approximately 60,000 clones; roughly 90% were seen once. This receptor was obtained from an adult with an advanced solid tumor such as melanoma, head and neck, liver or kidney cancer. Sequences were derived from CD4+ or CD8+ T cells sorted from blood, sampled in a trial of the OX40 agonist ivuxolimab.

In DNA form, the CDR3 reads TGTGCCAGCAGCCCGGGCGCAGGGGGCCTCCTTTACGAGCAGTACTTC. Its translation is CASSPGAGGLLYEQYF. This chain joins TRBV7-9 and TRBJ2-7; 8 bases agree with TRBD1. The CDR3 runs to 16 residues. The germline CDR1 and CDR2 sequences are SEHNR and FQNEAQ (reference sequence). V lost 5 bases, J lost 4 bases, and 13 bases stayed unmatched.